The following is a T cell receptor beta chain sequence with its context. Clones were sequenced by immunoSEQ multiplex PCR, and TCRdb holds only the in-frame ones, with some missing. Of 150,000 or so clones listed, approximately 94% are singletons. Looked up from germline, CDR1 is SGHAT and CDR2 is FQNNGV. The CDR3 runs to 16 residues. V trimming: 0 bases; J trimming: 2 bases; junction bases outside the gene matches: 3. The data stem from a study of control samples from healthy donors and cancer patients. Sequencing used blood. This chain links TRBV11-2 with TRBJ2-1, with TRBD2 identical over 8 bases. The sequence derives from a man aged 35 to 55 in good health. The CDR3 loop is CASSLEAGGPYNEQFF. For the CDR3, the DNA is TGTGCCAGCAGCTTAGAGGCGGGGGGACCCTACAATGAGCAGTTCTTC. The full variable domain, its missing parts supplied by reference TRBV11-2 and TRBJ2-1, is EAGVAQSPRYKIIEKRQSVAFWCNPISGHATLYWYQQILGQGPKLLIQFQNNGVVDDSQLPKDRFSAERLKGVDSTLKIQPAKLEDSAVYLCASSLEAGGPYNEQFFGPGTRLTVL.